The rows below give T cell receptor beta chains drawn from one sample of a study of blood T cells in healthy people across ages. In TCRdb, the 5' RACE reads were re-called with MiXCR into one record per CDR3 protein. This table has about 1.4 million distinct CDR3 sequences, approximately 59% appearing once. The sequenced sample was blood. These TCRs come from a young man in good health. Each CDR3 is given with its conserved first and last residue. The order of the fields is J gene, D gene, V gene, clone size, CDR3 DNA, CDR3 protein. D genes are given only for firm matches. Clone size is given for some rows only: seen once, a few or many times, or a class if the clone is expanded.

>TRBJ2-2|-|TRBV21-1|-
TGTGCCAGCAGCCTCCCAGTCGGTGGGGTGCGAACCGGGGAGCTGTTTTTT
CASSLPVGGVRTGELFF
>TRBJ2-7|-|TRBV5-1|-
TGCGCCAGCAGCTTGGAACCGGGACTGAACTACGAGCAGTACTTC
CASSLEPGLNYEQYF
>TRBJ1-6|-|TRBV9|-
TGTGCCAGCAGCGTTGGGGGGACGAATTCACCCCTCCACTTT
CASSVGGTNSPLHF
>TRBJ1-4|-|TRBV29-1|few
TGCAGCGGGGACTGGGGTGAAAAACTGTTTTTT
CSGDWGEKLFF
>TRBJ2-1|TRBD2|TRBV27|few
TGTGCCAGCAGTTTATCGTTAGCGGGGGGGTCTGAGCAGTTCTTC
CASSLSLAGGSEQFF
>TRBJ2-3|-|TRBV20-1|-
TGCAGTGCTAGGCCGGGAACTCTGACGGGAGAGATGGATACGCAGTATTTT
CSARPGTLTGEMDTQYF
>TRBJ2-7|TRBD2|TRBV7-6|-
TGTGCCAGCAGCTTATTCCCCGGACTAGCGCAAACCTACGAGCAGTACTTC
CASSLFPGLAQTYEQYF
>TRBJ1-5|-|TRBV15|few
TGTGCCACTACGGAAGGACTCAATCAGCCCCAGCATTTT
CATTEGLNQPQHF
>TRBJ2-5|TRBD1|TRBV2|-
TGTGCCAGCAGGCGACAGGGGACAGGGGAAGAGACCCAGTACTTC
CASRRQGTGEETQYF
>TRBJ2-5|-|TRBV13|few
TGTGCCAGCAGCTTATCTGGATTAAGATCAGAGACCCAGTACTTC
CASSLSGLRSETQYF
>TRBJ2-1|TRBD2|TRBV7-6|-
TGTGCCAGCAGCTTAGAGCGGGAGGGCCGCTACAATGAGCAGTTCTTC
CASSLEREGRYNEQFF
>TRBJ2-3|-|TRBV7-8|few
TGTGCCAGCAGCTTAGCCGAGGGGAGCACAGATACGCAGTATTTT
CASSLAEGSTDTQYF
>TRBJ1-1|-|TRBV20-1|once
TGCAGTGCTAGAGTGGGAGGGGCGAACACTGAAGCTTTCTTT
CSARVGGANTEAFF
>TRBJ2-7|-|TRBV10-3|-
TGTGCCATCAGTAGGGGGGTCGCCTACGAGCAGTACTTC
CAISRGVAYEQYF
>TRBJ1-5|-|TRBV10-3|few
TGTGCCATCAGTGAGTCGGTGGGTGATAGCAATCAGCCCCAGCATTTT
CAISESVGDSNQPQHF
>TRBJ2-1|-|TRBV7-9|-
TGTGCCAGCAGCTCCGGAACTAGCAGTAGGGAGCAGTTCTTC
CASSSGTSSREQFF
>TRBJ2-7|TRBD2|TRBV7-6|many
TGTGCCAGCAGTCAACTAGCGGGATACAATGAGCAGTACTTC
CASSQLAGYNEQYF
>TRBJ1-1|-|TRBV28|-
TGTGCCAGCAGTTCCCCAAGTGAGAACACTGAAGCTTTCTTT
CASSSPSENTEAFF
>TRBJ2-7|TRBD2|TRBV29-1|once
TGCAGCGTTGGGGTAGCGGGAGGTCCTAAGCAGTACTTC
CSVGVAGGPKQYF
>TRBJ1-2|-|TRBV4-1|-
TGCGCCAGCAGCCAAGACGGGGAGTTCTATGGCTACACCTTC
CASSQDGEFYGYTF
>TRBJ1-2|-|TRBV27|few
TGTGCCAGCAGTTGGGGCCCTAACTATGGCTACACCTTC
CASSWGPNYGYTF
>TRBJ2-3|TRBD2|TRBV7-8|-
TGTGCCAGCAGCCCCCATAACCGTTACCGCCTAGCGGGAAACACAGATACGCAGTATTTT
CASSPHNRYRLAGNTDTQYF
>TRBJ2-7|-|TRBV6-5|-
TGTGCCAGCAGTCGCTCACGACACCGCTCCTACGAGCAGTACTTC
CASSRSRHRSYEQYF
>TRBJ2-1|TRBD1|TRBV27|-
TGTGCCAGCAGTAAGGGGACAGTCGTCGGTTGCAATGAGCAGTTCTTC
CASSKGTVVGCNEQFF
>TRBJ2-4|TRBD1|TRBV5-1|few
TGCGCCAGCAGCTTGGAGACAGGGATGGGGCAAGCCAAAAACATTCAGTACTTC
CASSLETGMGQAKNIQYF
>TRBJ1-4|-|TRBV5-1|-
TGCGCCAGCAGCTTGCAAGGGGGGTTTGCAACTAATGAAAAACTGTTTTTT
CASSLQGGFATNEKLFF
>TRBJ2-3|TRBD1|TRBV5-1|few
TGCGCCAGCAGCTGGGACAGGGAAGATACGCAGTATTTT
CASSWDREDTQYF
>TRBJ2-2|-|TRBV12-3/TRBV12-4|-
TGTGCCAGCAGCCCCTCCCGCGGGGGCTCCGGGGAGCTGTTTTTT
CASSPSRGGSGELFF
>TRBJ2-1|TRBD1|TRBV29-1|-
TGCAGCGTTGAAGACTGGACAGGGTCCGACAATGAGCAGTTCTTC
CSVEDWTGSDNEQFF
>TRBJ2-5|-|TRBV7-2|-
TGTGCCAGCAGCTTAGGCGCTCGGACCCGCGGAGAGACCCAGTACTTC
CASSLGARTRGETQYF
>TRBJ2-1|-|TRBV11-3|few
TGTGCCAGCAGCCAGTCCAGAGGGCTATCCTACAATGAGCAGTTCTTC
CASSQSRGLSYNEQFF
>TRBJ2-7|-|TRBV6-1|-
TGTGCCAGCACCGAAGCGGACTTCTTCTACGAGCAGTACTTC
CASTEADFFYEQYF
>TRBJ2-5|TRBD2|TRBV20-1|few
TGCAGTGCTACCCTGGGGGTAGCGGGAGGAAGGGAGACCCAGTACTTC
CSATLGVAGGRETQYF
>TRBJ2-6|-|TRBV4-3|many
TGCGCCAGCAGCCCTCGGGGCAGGGATCTCTCTGGGGCCAACGTCCTGACTTTC
CASSPRGRDLSGANVLTF
>TRBJ1-2|-|TRBV29-1|-
TGCAGCGTTACGCAGGGGATATTCTATGGCTACACCTTC
CSVTQGIFYGYTF
>TRBJ1-2|-|TRBV6-2/TRBV6-3|-
TGTGCCAGCAGTTACTCGCTAAGGGGAGATGGCTACACCTTC
CASSYSLRGDGYTF